The sequence of this T cell receptor (beta chain) was determined in a study of blood T cells in healthy people across ages. Isolated per sample were at least 6 million PBMCs. This clonotype was seen a handful of times. CDR3 length equals 15 residues. Germline V gene sequence: CDR1 DFQATT, CDR2 SNEGSKA (reference sequence). The V gene end was trimmed by 0 bases and the J gene end by 6 bases; junction bases not matched to a gene: 7. Together with a sample-barcoded 5' primer, a J-beta primer mix was included in a second PCR lasting about 6 to 12 cycles. One entry per CDR3 protein, called by TCRdb with MiXCR from the 5' RACE reads. The data hold 720,000 or so distinct CDR3 sequences, with 35% to 50% observed a single time.

This clonotype originated in a man at least 80 years old in good health. The chain couples TRBV20-1 to TRBJ1-5; 8 positions match TRBD1. Sequenced: blood. CDR3 residues: CSARDGGQAVQPQHF. The CDR3 DNA is TGCAGTGCTAGAGATGGGGGACAGGCGGTTCAGCCCCAGCATTTT.